This T cell receptor (beta chain) was recorded in a study of Graves' ophthalmopathy and Graves' hyperthyroidism. This clonotype showed up many times. Other autoimmune diseases, uncontrolled infections, pregnancy or lactation excluded patients from enrollment. V lost 0 bases and J 0 bases, leaving 11 bases between the germline ends. Germline V gives CDR1 SGHTA, CDR2 FQGNSA. The CDR3 loop spans 16 amino acids. Scientists amplified the TCR beta CDR3 regions from RNA transcripts. An opening RT-PCR round employed HTBI primers and preceded a second-round multiplex PCR. Using its own MiXCR run on the multiplex PCR reads, TCRdb lists one record per CDR3 protein. The data contain about 620,000 distinct CDR3 sequences, about 20% of them seen just once; the ten biggest clones take up roughly 7.4%.

The material sequenced was peripheral blood. The chain links TRBV7-2 to TRBJ1-2; D unclear. The TCR comes from a woman between 18 and 29 years old with stable Graves' hyperthyroidism. Some clones in this sample may be carry-over from other donors' samples. Here the CDR3 reads CASSLASQATNYGYTF. The CDR3, as DNA: TGTGCCAGCAGCTTAGCCAGCCAAGCAACTAACTATGGCTACACCTTC.